Given below is one T cell receptor beta chain in context. Its antigen is still unknown. Only in-frame clones appear in the TCRdb table, and some are missing; sequencing was by immunoSEQ multiplex PCR. The sample shows about 150,000 clones, roughly nine tenths of them seen only once. This record belongs to a study of OX40 agonist ivuxolimab in advanced cancers. Looking at the study overall: Patients were treated with ivuxolimab, an agonistic anti-OX40 (CD134) antibody. The study enrolled dose-escalation patients with hepatocellular carcinoma, melanoma, renal cell or head and neck cancer.

Study-wide points: Among patients with partial responses at 0.1-3.0 mg/kg, clonal expansion was among the lowest.

CDR1 is LNHDA, CDR2 SQIVND, per germline (reference sequence). This CDR3 region has 13 residues. With V trimmed by 2 bases and J by 11 bases, 6 bases remained unmatched. The V call is TRBV19, the J call TRBJ1-5, with 7 positions matching TRBD1. The sample was CD4+ or CD8+ T cells sorted from blood, taken in a trial of the OX40 agonist ivuxolimab. The sequence derives from an adult with an advanced solid tumor such as melanoma, head and neck, liver or kidney cancer. CDR3 DNA: TGTGCCAGTAGTATACAAAGGGGGCAAGCCCAGCATTTT. Protein product: CASSIQRGQAQHF.